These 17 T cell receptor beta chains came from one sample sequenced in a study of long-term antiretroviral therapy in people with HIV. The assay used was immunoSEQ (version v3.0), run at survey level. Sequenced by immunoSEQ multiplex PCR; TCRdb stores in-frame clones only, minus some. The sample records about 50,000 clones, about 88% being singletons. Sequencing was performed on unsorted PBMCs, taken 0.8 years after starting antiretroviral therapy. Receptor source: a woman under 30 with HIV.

The CDR3 protein is CASSQNTEANYGYTF. The CDR3, as DNA: TGCGCCAGCAGCCAAAACACCGAAGCTAACTATGGCTACACCTTC. V usage is TRBV4-1 and J usage is TRBJ1-2; D is uncertain. The CDR3 totals 15 residues. The V and J ends lost 2 bases and 0 bases respectively, with 10 bases between them. Looked up from germline, CDR1 is MGHRA and CDR2 is YSYEKL.

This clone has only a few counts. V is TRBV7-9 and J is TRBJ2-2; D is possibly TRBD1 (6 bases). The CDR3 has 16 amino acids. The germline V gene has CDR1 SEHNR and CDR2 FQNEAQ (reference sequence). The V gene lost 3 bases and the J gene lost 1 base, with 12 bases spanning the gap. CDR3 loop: CASSFGQILNTGELFF. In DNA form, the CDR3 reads TGTGCCAGCAGCTTTGGACAGATCTTGAACACCGGGGAGCTGTTTTTT.

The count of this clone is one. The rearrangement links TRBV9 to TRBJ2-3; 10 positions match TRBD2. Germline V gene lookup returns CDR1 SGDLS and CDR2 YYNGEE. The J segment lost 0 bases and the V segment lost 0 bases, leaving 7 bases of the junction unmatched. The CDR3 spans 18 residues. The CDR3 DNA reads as TGTGCCAGCAGCGTAGCGGCTCTAGCGGGGGAGAGCACAGATACGCAGTATTTT. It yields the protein CASSVAALAGESTDTQYF. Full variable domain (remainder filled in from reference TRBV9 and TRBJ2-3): DSGVTQTPKHLITATGQRVTLRCSPRSGDLSVYWYQQSLDQGLQFLIQYYNGEERAKGNILERFSAQQFPDLHSELNLSSLELGDSALYFCASSVAALAGESTDTQYFGPGTRLTVL.

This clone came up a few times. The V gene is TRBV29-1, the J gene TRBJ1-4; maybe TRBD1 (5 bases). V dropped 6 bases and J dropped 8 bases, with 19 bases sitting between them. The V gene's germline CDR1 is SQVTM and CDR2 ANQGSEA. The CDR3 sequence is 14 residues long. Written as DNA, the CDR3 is TGCAGCGTGGGGCAAGGGGTAGGAACAGAAAAACTGTTTTTT. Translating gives CSVGQGVGTEKLFF.

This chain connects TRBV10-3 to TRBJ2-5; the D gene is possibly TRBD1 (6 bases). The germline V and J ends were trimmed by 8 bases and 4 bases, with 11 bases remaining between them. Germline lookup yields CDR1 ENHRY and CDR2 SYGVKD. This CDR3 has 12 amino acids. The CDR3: CAIGTGLETQYF. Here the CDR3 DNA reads TGTGCCATCGGAACAGGGTTAGAGACCCAGTACTTC.

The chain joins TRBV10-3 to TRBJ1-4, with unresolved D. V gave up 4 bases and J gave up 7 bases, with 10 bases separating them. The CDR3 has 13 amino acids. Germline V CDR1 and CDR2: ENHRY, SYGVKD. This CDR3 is CAISVVSFEKLFF. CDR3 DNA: TGTGCCATCAGTGTAGTGTCTTTTGAAAAACTGTTTTTT.

The CDR3, as DNA: TGTGCCAGTAGTTTCGCCGGGACGGGGAACACCGGGGAGCTGTTTTTT. Amino acids: CASSFAGTGNTGELFF. The chain employs TRBV19 and TRBJ2-2, with D perhaps TRBD1 or TRBD2 (5 bases each). Trimming stripped 5 bases from V and 1 base from J, with 14 bases between. CDR1 LNHDA and CDR2 SQIVND come from the germline V gene (reference sequence). CDR3 length: 16 amino acids.

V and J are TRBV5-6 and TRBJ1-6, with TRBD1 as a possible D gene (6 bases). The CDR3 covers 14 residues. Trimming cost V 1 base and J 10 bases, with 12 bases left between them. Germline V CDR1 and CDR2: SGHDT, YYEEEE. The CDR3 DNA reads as TGTGCCAGCAGCTTGCCACAGGGTGGGTCACCCCTCCACTTT. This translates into CASSLPQGGSPLHF.

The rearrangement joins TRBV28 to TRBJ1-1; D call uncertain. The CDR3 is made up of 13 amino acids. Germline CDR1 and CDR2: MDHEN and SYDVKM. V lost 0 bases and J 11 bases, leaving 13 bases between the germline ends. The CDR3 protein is CASSLWAKPGAFF. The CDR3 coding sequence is TGTGCCAGCAGTTTATGGGCAAAACCGGGGGCTTTCTTT.

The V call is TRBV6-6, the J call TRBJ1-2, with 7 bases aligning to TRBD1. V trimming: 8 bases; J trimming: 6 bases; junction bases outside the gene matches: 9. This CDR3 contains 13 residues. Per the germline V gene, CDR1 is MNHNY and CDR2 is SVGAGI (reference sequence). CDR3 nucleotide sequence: TGTGCCAGCCGACAGGGTGCACAGGATGGCTACACCTTC. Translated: CASRQGAQDGYTF.

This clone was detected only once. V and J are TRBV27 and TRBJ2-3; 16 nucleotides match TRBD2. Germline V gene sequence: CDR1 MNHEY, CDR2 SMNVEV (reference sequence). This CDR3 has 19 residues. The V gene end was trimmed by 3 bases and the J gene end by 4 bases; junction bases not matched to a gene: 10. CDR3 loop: CASSFLGLAGGPGADTQYF. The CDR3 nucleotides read TGTGCCAGCAGTTTTTTGGGACTAGCGGGAGGGCCAGGGGCAGATACGCAGTATTTT.

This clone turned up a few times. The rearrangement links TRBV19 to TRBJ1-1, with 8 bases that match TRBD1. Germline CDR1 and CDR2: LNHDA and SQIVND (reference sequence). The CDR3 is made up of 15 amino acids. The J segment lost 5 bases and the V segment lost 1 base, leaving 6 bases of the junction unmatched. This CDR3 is CASSIGGQGLTEAFF. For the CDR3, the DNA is TGTGCCAGTAGTATAGGCGGACAGGGATTGACTGAAGCTTTCTTT.

The CDR3 loop is CASSVGQGGPYEQYF. CDR3 nucleotides: TGTGCCAGCAGCGTGGGACAGGGCGGGCCCTACGAGCAGTACTTC. The chain joins TRBV7-9 to TRBJ2-7; 9 nucleotides align to TRBD1. J gave up 2 bases and V 5 bases, and 7 bases lay outside the gene matches. This CDR3 is built from 15 residues. Germline CDR1 reads SEHNR; CDR2 reads FQNEAQ (reference sequence).

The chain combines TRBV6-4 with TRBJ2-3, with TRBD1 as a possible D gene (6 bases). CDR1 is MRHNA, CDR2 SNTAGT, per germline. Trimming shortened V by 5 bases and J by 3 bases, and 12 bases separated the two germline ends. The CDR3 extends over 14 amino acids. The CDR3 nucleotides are TGTGCCAGCAGTCCCCAAGGGGGTACAGATACGCAGTATTTT. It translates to CASSPQGGTDTQYF.

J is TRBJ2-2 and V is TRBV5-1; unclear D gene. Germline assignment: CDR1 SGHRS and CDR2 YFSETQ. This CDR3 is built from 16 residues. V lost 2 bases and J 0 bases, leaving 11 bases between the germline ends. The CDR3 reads CASSFSRLANTGELFF. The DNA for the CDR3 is TGCGCCAGCAGCTTTTCCCGGCTAGCGAACACCGGGGAGCTGTTTTTT.

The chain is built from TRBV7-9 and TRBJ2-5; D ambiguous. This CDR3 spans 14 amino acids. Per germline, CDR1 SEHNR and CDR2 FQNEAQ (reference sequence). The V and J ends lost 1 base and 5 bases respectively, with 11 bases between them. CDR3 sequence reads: CASSLEGPQETQYF. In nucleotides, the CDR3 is TGTGCCAGCAGCTTAGAGGGTCCTCAGGAGACCCAGTACTTC.

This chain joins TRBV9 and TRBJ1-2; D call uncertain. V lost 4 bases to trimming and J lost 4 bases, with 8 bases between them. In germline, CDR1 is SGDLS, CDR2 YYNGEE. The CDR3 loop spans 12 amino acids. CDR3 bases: TGTGCCAGCAGCACCAGATTCTATGGCTACACCTTC. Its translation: CASSTRFYGYTF. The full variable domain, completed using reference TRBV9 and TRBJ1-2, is DSGVTQTPKHLITATGQRVTLRCSPRSGDLSVYWYQQSLDQGLQFLIQYYNGEERAKGNILERFSAQQFPDLHSELNLSSLELGDSALYFCASSTRFYGYTFGSGTRLTVV.